The rows below give T cell receptor beta chains drawn from one sample of a study of T cells in localized non-small cell lung cancer. Sequenced by immunoSEQ multiplex PCR; TCRdb stores in-frame clones only, minus some. The repertoire holds 1,500 to 2,000 clones, with around 33% as singletons. Here the sequenced sample was normal lung tissue next to the tumor, taken before any cancer treatment. All receptors derive from a woman aged 35 to 75 with stage I lung adenocarcinoma. CDR3s include the opening cysteine and the closing phenylalanine or tryptophan. A D gene is named only where the DNA matches it firmly. Not every row has a clone size; where given, it reads once, few, many or a size class.

>TRBJ2-1|TRBD2|TRBV5-1|once
CASSLSGRGGGSYNEQFF
TGCGCCAGCAGCTTGTCAGGTCGTGGCGGGGGTTCCTACAATGAGCAGTTCTTC
>TRBJ2-4|-|TRBV7-5|few
CASSDQSLAKNIQYF
TGTGCCAGCAGCGACCAGAGCTTAGCCAAAAACATTCAGTACTTC
>TRBJ1-2|TRBD1|TRBV28|-
CASSLTGAIYGYTF
TGTGCCAGCAGTTTGACAGGGGCCATCTATGGCTACACCTTC
>TRBJ1-2|-|TRBV28|-
CASSSLFGSNGYTF
TGTGCCAGCAGTTCCTTATTCGGGTCTAATGGCTACACCTTC
>TRBJ1-2|-|TRBV11-3|medium-sized
CASSVSYPTGASYTF
TGTGCCAGCAGCGTAAGCTATCCCACAGGAGCGAGCTACACCTTC
>TRBJ1-1|-|TRBV5-1|few
CASSSDPRRRMNTEAFF
TGCGCCAGCAGCTCGGACCCCCGAAGGAGAATGAACACTGAAGCTTTCTTT
>TRBJ2-7|-|TRBV14|-
CASSQGPASLEQYF
TGTGCCAGCAGCCAGGGCCCCGCATCCCTCGAGCAGTACTTC
>TRBJ2-3|-|TRBV9|-
CASSSRREGATDTQYF
TGTGCCAGCAGCTCTCGCCGGGAGGGGGCCACAGATACGCAGTATTTT
>TRBJ2-3|TRBD2|TRBV30|-
CAGKRGSTDTQYF
TGTGCCGGAAAGCGGGGTAGCACAGATACGCAGTATTTT
>TRBJ2-2|TRBD1|TRBV14|-
CASSQTGVGGELFF
TGTGCCAGCAGCCAGACAGGGGTCGGCGGGGAGCTGTTTTTT
>TRBJ2-7|TRBD1|TRBV10-2|once
CASSESAGTGYEQYF
TGCGCCAGCAGTGAGTCAGCCGGGACAGGGTACGAGCAGTACTTC
>TRBJ2-5|-|TRBV11-3|medium-sized
CASSLRSVQETQYF
TGTGCCAGCAGCTTAAGATCAGTGCAAGAGACCCAGTACTTC
>TRBJ2-7|TRBD1|TRBV6-8|-
CASRYSLGQGYEQYF
TGTGCCAGCAGATACTCTCTCGGACAGGGTTACGAGCAGTACTTC
>TRBJ2-3|TRBD2|TRBV11-3|medium-sized
CASSAGLAGKHTQYF
TGTGCCAGCAGCGCCGGGCTAGCGGGGAAACATACGCAGTATTTT
>TRBJ2-5|TRBD2|TRBV10-2|-
CASSWTSGRGETQYF
TGCGCCAGCAGTTGGACTAGCGGGAGGGGGGAGACCCAGTACTTC
>TRBJ2-7|-|TRBV11-3|-
CASSSYQSSYEQYF
TGTGCCAGCAGCTCCTACCAGAGCAGCTACGAGCAGTACTTC
>TRBJ2-6|-|TRBV5-1|-
CASSLLGTPGDSGANVLTF
TGCGCCAGCAGCCTGCTCGGGACCCCGGGCGATTCTGGGGCCAACGTCCTGACTTTC
>TRBJ1-4|TRBD1|TRBV6-8|few
CAISDRADEKLFF
TGTGCCATCAGCGACAGGGCCGATGAAAAACTGTTTTTT
>TRBJ2-1|TRBD2|TRBV19|-
CASKGGSGRSYNEQFF
TGTGCCAGTAAAGGGGGTAGCGGGAGATCCTACAATGAGCAGTTCTTC
>TRBJ1-1|-|TRBV10-2|-
CASSPTKTAEAFF
TGCGCCAGCAGTCCGACGAAGACCGCTGAAGCTTTCTTT
>TRBJ2-7|-|TRBV7-5|medium-sized
CVRSSRLAGYEQYF
TGTGTCAGAAGCTCCCGGCTTGCGGGCTACGAGCAGTACTTC
>TRBJ1-5|-|TRBV19|-
CASSITGSNQPQHF
TGTGCCAGTAGCATAACAGGGTCCAATCAGCCCCAGCATTTT
>TRBJ1-5|-|TRBV15|-
CATSRDGMSNQPQHF
TGTGCCACCAGCAGAGATGGAATGAGCAATCAGCCCCAGCATTTT
>TRBJ1-2|-|TRBV12-5|once
CASGLVQGGANYGYTF
TGTGCTAGTGGTTTGGTTCAGGGCGGAGCTAACTATGGCTACACCTTC
>TRBJ1-3|-|TRBV28|-
CASRRDRDSGNTIYF
TGTGCCAGCAGACGAGACCGCGACTCTGGAAACACCATATATTTT
>TRBJ1-1|-|TRBV7-7|medium-sized
CASSTTGLNTEAFF
TGTGCCAGCAGCACTACAGGATTGAACACTGAAGCTTTCTTT
>TRBJ2-1|TRBD2|TRBV6-7|few
CASSRAGTLAGGYNEQFF
TGTGCCAGCAGTCGCGCGGGGACTCTGGCGGGAGGCTACAATGAGCAGTTCTTC
>TRBJ1-3|-|TRBV28|-
CASSRPTVAPSGNTIYF
TGTGCCAGCAGTAGACCCACTGTCGCACCCTCTGGAAACACCATATATTTT
>TRBJ1-3|-|TRBV5-1|-
CASSLGPDSSGNTIYF
TGCGCCAGCAGCTTGGGGCCGGATAGCTCTGGAAACACCATATATTTT
>TRBJ2-1|TRBD2|TRBV6-8|medium-sized
CASSYSGGRGVFF
TGTGCCAGCAGTTACTCGGGCGGGAGAGGTGTGTTCTTC
>TRBJ2-5|-|TRBV6-8|-
CASSGGPIQETQYF
TGTGCCAGCAGTGGGGGACCGATCCAAGAGACCCAGTACTTC
>TRBJ1-2|-|TRBV30|-
CAWNAGGHGYTF
TGTGCCTGGAACGCCGGGGGGCATGGCTACACCTTC
>TRBJ2-7|-|TRBV23-1|few
CASSLPRDPPYEQYF
TGCGCCAGCAGTCTTCCTAGGGACCCCCCCTACGAGCAGTACTTC
>TRBJ1-3|-|TRBV11-3|-
CASSLEPSGNTIYF
TGTGCCAGCAGCTTAGAACCTTCTGGAAACACCATATATTTT
>TRBJ2-6|-|TRBV19|-
CASSDSGANVLTF
TGTGCCAGTAGCGACTCTGGGGCCAACGTCCTGACTTTC
>TRBJ2-1|TRBD1|TRBV6-8|few
CASRLNRGSEQFF
TGTGCCAGCAGACTCAACAGGGGGAGTGAGCAGTTCTTC
>TRBJ2-1|TRBD2|TRBV5-1|few
CASGSGSSYNEQFF
TGCGCCAGCGGTAGCGGGAGCTCCTACAATGAGCAGTTCTTC
>TRBJ1-2|TRBD1|TRBV11-3|medium-sized
CASSPREGAVYGYTF
TGTGCCAGCAGCCCACGGGAGGGGGCGGTCTATGGCTACACCTTC
>TRBJ1-5|TRBD1|TRBV19|-
CASSQDRVDNQPQHF
TGTGCCAGTAGTCAGGACAGGGTCGACAATCAGCCCCAGCATTTT
>TRBJ2-7|-|TRBV6-8|few
CASSYSGLLIPSEQYF
TGTGCCAGCAGTTACTCGGGACTCTTAATCCCCTCTGAGCAGTACTTC
>TRBJ1-4|-|TRBV11-3|medium-sized
CASSLNPGVGEKLFF
TGTGCCAGCAGCTTGAACCCGGGGGTTGGAGAAAAACTGTTTTTT
>TRBJ1-1|TRBD1|TRBV6-8|-
CASREQGTTEAFF
TGTGCCAGCAGGGAACAGGGGACCACTGAAGCTTTCTTT
>TRBJ1-3|-|TRBV6-8|-
CASSVTGSGNTIYF
TGTGCCAGCAGTGTTACGGGCAGTGGAAACACCATATATTTT
>TRBJ1-5|-|TRBV30|-
CAWSGGPYQPQHF
TGTGCCTGGAGTGGGGGACCCTATCAGCCCCAGCATTTT
>TRBJ1-1|-|TRBV18|few
CASSPPWQGVGGEAFF
TGTGCCAGCTCACCACCGTGGCAGGGTGTTGGTGGTGAAGCTTTCTTT
>TRBJ2-5|-|TRBV10-2|few
CASSRSGIAKETQYF
TGCGCCAGCAGTCGATCCGGGATTGCTAAAGAGACCCAGTACTTC
>TRBJ1-2|-|TRBV28|few
CATTAELNGYTF
TGTGCCACCACGGCGGAACTTAATGGCTACACCTTC
>TRBJ1-1|-|TRBV18|-
CASSPGVGTEAFF
TGTGCCAGCTCACCCGGGGTGGGCACTGAAGCTTTCTTT
>TRBJ2-7|TRBD2|TRBV19|once
CASSPLAGGLSYEQYF
TGTGCCAGTAGCCCCCTAGCGGGAGGACTCTCCTACGAGCAGTACTTC
>TRBJ2-7|TRBD1|TRBV28|-
CVSSSGTEYEQYF
TGTGTCAGCAGTTCCGGGACAGAATACGAGCAGTACTTC
>TRBJ1-5|-|TRBV19|-
CASSIVFRGSAQHF
TGTGCCAGTAGTATAGTCTTTCGGGGTTCGGCCCAGCATTTT
>TRBJ1-1|TRBD1|TRBV11-3|-
CASSLGGGRVTEAFF
TGTGCCAGCAGCTTAGGAGGGGGCAGGGTGACTGAAGCTTTCTTT
>TRBJ2-1|-|TRBV28|few
CASSLAGTEQFF
TGTGCCAGCAGTTTGGCCGGGACAGAGCAGTTCTTC
>TRBJ1-2|-|TRBV30|-
CAASRGALGYTF
TGTGCCGCCTCAAGGGGGGCTCTAGGCTACACCTTC
>TRBJ2-7|TRBD2|TRBV11-3|few
CASSLGREYSPPYEQYF
TGTGCCAGCAGCTTAGGGCGGGAGTATTCGCCCCCCTACGAGCAGTACTTC
>TRBJ2-3|-|TRBV10-2|-
CATRGADARSTDTQYF
TGCGCCACCCGGGGGGCGGACGCAAGAAGCACAGATACGCAGTATTTT
>TRBJ2-5|-|TRBV5-1|few
CASSTHGGATETQYF
TGCGCCAGCAGCACCCATGGAGGGGCGACGGAGACCCAGTACTTC